This TCR beta chain comes out of a study of regulatory T cells in long-lasting Graves disease. Broader study findings: Persistent Graves' patients possessed reduced TCR diversity relative to recently diagnosed ones. Sharing of public clonotypes was greater in persistent patients (under 3,000) than in new patients (about 970). The study found TRBV28, TRBJ1-2 and TRBJ2-5 favored in persistent disease.

This clonotype has ten or more counts. The antigen is not known. Arm-PCR with iRepertoire HTBI primers amplified the CDR3 regions for these TCR beta libraries. TCRdb reprocessed the multiplex PCR reads via MiXCR and lists one record per CDR3 protein. The sample includes under 400,000 distinct CDR3 sequences, approximately 15% of them seen just once. CDR1 and CDR2 from the germline V gene are MDHEN and SYDVKM. This CDR3 region has 15 residues. V dropped 5 bases and J dropped 8; count of bases not matched to a gene: 13. Time point denoted: newly diagnosed GD, antithyroid drugs for less than 3 months. Extracted PBMC RNA gave rise to the TCR library. The data also belong to a second study, concerning T cells in Graves' hyperthyroidism and ophthalmopathy. That study adds: Exclusion of a patient resulted from uncontrolled infection, other autoimmune disease, pregnancy or lactation.

The chain uses TRBV28 and TRBJ1-2; 8 nucleotides align to TRBD1. This receptor was obtained from a man between 40 and 49 years old with Graves disease. The sample here was peripheral blood mononuclear cells (PBMCs), taken at new diagnosis, from a patient treated with antithyroid drugs. The CDR3 is CASSGGDRRVGGYTF. The DNA of the CDR3 is TGTGCCAGCAGTGGAGGGGACAGGAGAGTAGGGGGCTACACCTTC.